Below are 3 T cell receptor beta chains sequenced from a single sample in a study of beta chain features in type 1 diabetes (dated by TCRdb to about 2018). Preparation of the library involved the immunoSEQ multiplex PCR assay. The entire isolated RNA was reverse transcribed using the High Capacity cDNA Reverse Transcription Kit, and thus expressed TCRB transcripts were sequenced. Drawn from immuneACCESS, this table holds only the in-frame rearrangements with V and J called that TCRdb kept. Clones are partly lost; checked studies trace under half to an unresolved V gene and leave the rest unexplained. The sample records 160,000 or so clones, roughly 63% of which are singletons. In total, the top ten clones hold approximately 0.09% of the sample. What the authors observed across the whole study: A moderate but significant shortening of TCRB CDR3 length was observed in type 1 diabetes patients in all four CD4+ subsets.

Antigens of these TCRs are unknown. The material sequenced was naive CD4+ T cells from blood. Taken with the paper, the label for cell subset or site translates to: true naive CD4+ T cells. All receptors come from a man under 40 with type 1 diabetes.

The DNA for the CDR3 is TGTGCCACCAGTCTCGGGGCCGGGAACTATGGCTACACCTTC. Amino acid sequence: CATSLGAGNYGYTF. The rearrangement joins TRBV15 to TRBJ1-2; D perhaps matches TRBD1 (5 bases). The CDR3 is 14 amino acids. Germline lookup yields CDR1 LNHNV and CDR2 YYDKDF (reference sequence). V gave up 6 bases and J gave up 2 bases, with 13 bases separating them.

Note on this clone: Germline is not matched at one junction end, which may reflect a read error. V is TRBV2 and J is TRBJ2-7; TRBD2 matches 12 bases. This CDR3 spans 11 amino acids. The germline CDR1 and CDR2 sequences are SNHLY and FYNNEI. The CDR3 nucleotides read TGTGCCAGCAGGACGGGACTAGCGGGCGTCTTC. This translates into CASRTGLAGVF.

This chain joins TRBV12-5 and TRBJ2-1; D is unclear. Germline V CDR1 and CDR2: LGHNT, FRNRAP. Trimming removed 2 bases at V and 5 bases at J, with 4 bases between. This CDR3 contains 12 residues. The CDR3 reads CASGLLNNEQFF. The CDR3, as DNA: TGTGCTAGTGGTTTGCTGAACAATGAGCAGTTCTTC. Full variable domain (rest looked up from reference TRBV12-5 and TRBJ2-1): DARVTQTPRHKVTEMGQEVTMRCQPILGHNTVFWYRQTMMQGLELLAYFRNRAPLDDSGMPKDRFSAEMPDATLATLKIQPSEPRDSAVYFCASGLLNNEQFFGPGTRLTVL.